These 17 T cell receptor beta chains share one sample of origin, sequenced in a study of shared clonotypes between healthy human individuals. Measured with immunoSEQ multiplex PCR; TCRdb has only the in-frame clones, and not every one. The profile shows around 370,000 clones, 96% of them singletons. Sequencing was carried out using memory CD8+ T cells sorted from blood. Regarding subset: CD45RO+ cells pooled with CCR7-negative TemRA cells. Receptors originate from a young man in good health.

The chain is built from TRBV12-2 and TRBJ2-1. TRBV12-2 is annotated as a pseudogene. The CDR3 sequence is 16 residues long. The CDR3 is CASRLVSHKRANEQFF. CDR3 nucleotide sequence: TGTGCAAGTCGCTTAGTCTCCCATAAAAGGGCCAATGAGCAGTTCTTC.

The genes are TRBV5-1 and TRBJ1-2; 8 nucleotides match TRBD1. CDR3 length: 15 amino acids. Germline-derived CDR1 and CDR2 are SGHRS and YFSETQ. J gave up 7 bases and V 4 bases, and 12 bases lay outside the gene matches. CDR3 nucleotide sequence: TGCGCCAGCAGCGAATTACCGGGACAGGTTGTTGGCTACACCTTC. Translated, it gives CASSELPGQVVGYTF.

The rearrangement joins TRBV30 to TRBJ2-5; no reliable D call. CDR3 size: 13 residues. Trimming took off 2 bases at V and 3 bases at J, with 10 bases between the two ends. Germline CDR1 and CDR2: GTSNPN and SVGIG (reference sequence). DNA for the CDR3: TGTGCCTGGAGTCCTACCCTCGAAGAGACCCAGTACTTC. This encodes CAWSPTLEETQYF.

This rearrangement joins TRBV28 to TRBJ1-1; 7 positions match TRBD1. The CDR3 has 17 residues. The germline CDR1 and CDR2 sequences are MDHEN and SYDVKM. Trimming at V came to 5 bases and at J to 2 bases, leaving 14 bases not matched to a gene. This CDR3 reads CASSTPGQSGYNTEAFF. For the CDR3, the DNA is TGTGCCAGCAGTACCCCGGGACAGTCCGGCTATAACACTGAAGCTTTCTTT.

The chain couples TRBV7-6 to TRBJ1-1; TRBD1 agrees at 11 bases. Germline CDR1 reads SGHVS; CDR2 reads FNYEAQ. J was trimmed by 1 base and V by 2 bases; bases with no gene match: 6. The CDR3 spans 17 residues. The CDR3 sequence is CASSLRSGTGGNTEAFF. The CDR3 bases are TGTGCCAGCAGCTTAAGATCCGGGACAGGGGGGAACACTGAAGCTTTCTTT.

The V gene is TRBV9, the J gene TRBJ1-2; D ambiguous. Germline V gives CDR1 SGDLS, CDR2 YYNGEE. The CDR3 totals 13 residues. V was clipped by 7 bases and J by 4 bases, with 14 bases between them. CDR3 DNA sequence: TGTGCCAGCTCACTAAGTGCTAGCTATGGCTACACCTTC. It encodes CASSLSASYGYTF.

The chain links TRBV7-6 to TRBJ2-5; 10 nucleotides line up with TRBD1. The CDR3 sequence is 15 residues long. Germline CDR1 and CDR2: SGHVS and FNYEAQ. V shed 2 bases, J shed 5 bases, and the junction held 5 bases outside the gene matches. CDR3 nucleotide sequence: TGTGCCAGCAGCTTATTGGGACAGGGGATGGAGACCCAGTACTTC. It encodes CASSLLGQGMETQYF.

This chain uses TRBV27 with TRBJ2-5, with D uncertain. The J call may be mistaken, given a closer DNA end match to TRBJ2-7. The germline CDR1 and CDR2 sequences are MNHEY and SMNVEV (reference sequence). This CDR3 is built from 15 residues. CDR3 bases: TGTGCCAGCAGTTTATCGGATCCTTCCTACTACGAGCAGTACTTC. This translates into CASSLSDPSYYEQYF.

Comment on this clone: Other DNA sequences in the sample encode the same CDR3. The rearrangement links TRBV6-5 to TRBJ2-7; 14 bases align to TRBD2. The CDR3 sequence is 14 residues long. V lost 6 bases, J lost 4 bases, and 2 bases stayed unmatched. Germline lookup yields CDR1 MNHEY and CDR2 SVGAGI. CDR3 amino acids: CASRGTSGSYEQYF. CDR3 coding DNA: TGTGCCAGCAGGGGGACTAGCGGGAGTTACGAGCAGTACTTC.

This chain connects TRBV11-1 to TRBJ2-1; TRBD2 matches at 13 bases. CDR1 is SGHAT and CDR2 is FQDESV in the germline V gene (reference sequence). With 3 bases clipped from V and 9 bases from J, the junction kept 5 bases outside the gene matches. The CDR3 spans 15 residues. The CDR3: CASSFRTSGSFEQFF. In nucleotides, the CDR3 is TGTGCCAGCAGCTTTAGGACTAGCGGGAGCTTTGAGCAGTTCTTC.

CDR3 region: CASRLAGTDTQYF. In nucleotides, the CDR3 is TGTGCCAGCAGATTAGCAGGCACAGATACGCAGTATTTT. The chain links TRBV4-2 to TRBJ2-3; D remains ambiguous. Germline CDR1 reads LGHNA; CDR2 reads YNFKEQ. Trimming stripped 6 bases from V and 1 base from J, with 8 bases between. CDR3 size: 13 residues.

The gene calls are TRBV9 and TRBJ2-3; D unresolved. Germline CDR1 is SGDLS and CDR2 is YYNGEE. CDR3 length: 14 residues. The V end was cut by 5 bases, the J end by 1 base, with 11 bases between. This CDR3 is CASSGNGGTDTQYF. In nucleotides, the CDR3 is TGTGCCAGCAGTGGCAACGGAGGCACAGATACGCAGTATTTT.

The chain links TRBV6-1 to TRBJ2-1; D is ambiguous. This CDR3 contains 10 residues. Trimming removed 4 bases at V and 9 bases at J, with 4 bases between. Looked up from germline, CDR1 is MNHNS and CDR2 is SASEGT. DNA for the CDR3: TGTGCCAGCAGTGTGGGTGAGCAGTTCTTC. Translation: CASSVGEQFF.

The V gene is TRBV7-3, the J gene TRBJ2-3, with 9 nucleotides matching TRBD2. The J segment lost 3 bases and the V segment lost 6 bases, leaving 7 bases of the junction unmatched. The germline CDR1 and CDR2 sequences are SGHTA and FQGTGA. This CDR3 spans 15 amino acids. CDR3 in amino acids: CASSWASGATDTQYF. As DNA, the CDR3 is TGTGCCAGCAGTTGGGCTAGCGGGGCTACAGATACGCAGTATTTT.

The V and J genes are TRBV7-2 and TRBJ2-7, with 14 bases lining up with TRBD2. This CDR3 spans 17 amino acids. Germline CDR1 and CDR2: SGHTA and FQGNSA. V shed 2 bases, J shed 4 bases, and the junction held 7 bases outside the gene matches. The CDR3 nucleotides read TGTGCCAGCAGCTTATCGGGACTAGCGGGAGTCTGGTACGAGCAGTACTTC. Translating gives CASSLSGLAGVWYEQYF.

This chain uses TRBV7-9 with TRBJ1-3; tentatively, D is TRBD1 (5 bases). V dropped 4 bases and J dropped 0 bases, with 13 bases sitting between them. CDR3 length: 16 residues. Germline V gene sequence: CDR1 SEHNR, CDR2 FQNEAQ (reference sequence). CDR3 DNA sequence: TGTGCCAGCAGCTATCCTCGGGACTTCTCTGGAAACACCATATATTTT. It translates to CASSYPRDFSGNTIYF.

The J gene is TRBJ1-3, the V gene TRBV6-6; no clear D. The V and J ends lost 7 bases and 8 bases respectively, with 6 bases between them. The CDR3 spans 10 residues. Germline CDR1 reads MNHNY; CDR2 reads SVGAGI (reference sequence). CDR3 bases: TGTGCCAGCACAGGACACACCATATATTTT. It specifies CASTGHTIYF.